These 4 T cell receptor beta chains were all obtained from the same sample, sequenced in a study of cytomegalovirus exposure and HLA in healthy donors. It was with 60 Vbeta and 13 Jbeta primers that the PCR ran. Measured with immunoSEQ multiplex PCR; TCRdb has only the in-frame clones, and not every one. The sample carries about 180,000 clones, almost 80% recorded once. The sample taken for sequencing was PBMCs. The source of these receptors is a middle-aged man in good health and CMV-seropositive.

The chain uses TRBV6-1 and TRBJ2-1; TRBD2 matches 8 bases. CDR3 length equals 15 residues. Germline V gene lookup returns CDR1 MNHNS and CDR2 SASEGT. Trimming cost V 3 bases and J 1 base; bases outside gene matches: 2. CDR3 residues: CASSETSESYNEQFF. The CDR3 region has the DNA TGTGCCAGCAGTGAGACTAGCGAGTCCTACAATGAGCAGTTCTTC.

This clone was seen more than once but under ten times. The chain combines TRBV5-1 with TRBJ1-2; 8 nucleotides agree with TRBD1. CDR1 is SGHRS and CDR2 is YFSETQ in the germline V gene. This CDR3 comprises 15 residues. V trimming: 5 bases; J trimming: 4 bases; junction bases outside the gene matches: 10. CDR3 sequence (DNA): TGCGCCAGCAGACCCGACAGGGGAGCGTTCTATGGCTACACCTTC. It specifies CASRPDRGAFYGYTF.

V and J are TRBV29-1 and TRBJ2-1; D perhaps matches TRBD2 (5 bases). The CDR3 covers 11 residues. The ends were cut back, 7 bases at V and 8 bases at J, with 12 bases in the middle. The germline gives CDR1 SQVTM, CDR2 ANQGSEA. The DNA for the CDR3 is TGCAGCGGATCTAGCATGTATGAGCAGTTCTTC. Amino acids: CSGSSMYEQFF.

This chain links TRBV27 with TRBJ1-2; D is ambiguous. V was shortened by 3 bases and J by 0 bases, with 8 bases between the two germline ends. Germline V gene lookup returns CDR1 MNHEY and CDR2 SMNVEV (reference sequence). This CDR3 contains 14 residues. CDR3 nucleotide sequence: TGTGCCAGCAGTTTCGAGGGAGCTAACTATGGCTACACCTTC. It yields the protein CASSFEGANYGYTF.